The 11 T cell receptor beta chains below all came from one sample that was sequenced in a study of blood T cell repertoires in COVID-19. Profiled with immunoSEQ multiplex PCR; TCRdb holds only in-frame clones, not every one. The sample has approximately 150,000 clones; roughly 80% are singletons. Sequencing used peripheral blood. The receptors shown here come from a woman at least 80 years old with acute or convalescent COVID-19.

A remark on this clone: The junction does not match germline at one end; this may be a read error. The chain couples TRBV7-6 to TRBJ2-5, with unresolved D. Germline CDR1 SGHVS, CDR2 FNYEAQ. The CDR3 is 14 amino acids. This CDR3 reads CASSLFGLREAQYF. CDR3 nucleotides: TGTGCCAGCAGCTTATTTGGCCTGCGAGAGGCCCAGTACTTC.

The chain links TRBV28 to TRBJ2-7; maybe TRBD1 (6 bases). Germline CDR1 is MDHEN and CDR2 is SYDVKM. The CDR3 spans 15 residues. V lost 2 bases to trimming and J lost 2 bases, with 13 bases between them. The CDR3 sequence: CASSLHQGRAYEQYF. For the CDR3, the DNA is TGTGCCAGCAGTTTACATCAGGGGCGCGCCTACGAGCAGTACTTC.

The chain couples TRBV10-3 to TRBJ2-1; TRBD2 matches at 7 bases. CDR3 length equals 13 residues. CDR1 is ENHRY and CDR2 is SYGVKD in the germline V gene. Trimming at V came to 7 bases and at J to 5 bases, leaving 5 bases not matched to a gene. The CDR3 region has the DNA TGTGCCATCAAAGCGGGGACGAACAATGAGCAGTTCTTC. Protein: CAIKAGTNNEQFF.

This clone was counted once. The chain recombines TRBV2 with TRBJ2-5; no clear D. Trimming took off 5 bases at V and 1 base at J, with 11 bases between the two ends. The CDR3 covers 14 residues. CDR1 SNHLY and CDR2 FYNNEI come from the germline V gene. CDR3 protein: CASSLDSSQETQYF. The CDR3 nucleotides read TGTGCCAGCAGTCTAGACTCCTCCCAAGAGACCCAGTACTTC.

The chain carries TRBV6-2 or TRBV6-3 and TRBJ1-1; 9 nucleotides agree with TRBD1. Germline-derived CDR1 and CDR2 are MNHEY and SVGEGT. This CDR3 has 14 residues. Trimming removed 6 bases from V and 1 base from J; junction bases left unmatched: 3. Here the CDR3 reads CASSLTGGNTEAFF. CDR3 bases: TGTGCCAGCAGCTTGACAGGGGGGAACACTGAAGCTTTCTTT.

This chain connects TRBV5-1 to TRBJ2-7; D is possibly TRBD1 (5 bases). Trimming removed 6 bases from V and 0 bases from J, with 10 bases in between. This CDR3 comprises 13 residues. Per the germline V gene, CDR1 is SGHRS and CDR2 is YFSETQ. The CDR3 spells CASKVRGSYEQYF. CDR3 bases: TGCGCCAGCAAAGTTAGGGGCTCCTACGAGCAGTACTTC.

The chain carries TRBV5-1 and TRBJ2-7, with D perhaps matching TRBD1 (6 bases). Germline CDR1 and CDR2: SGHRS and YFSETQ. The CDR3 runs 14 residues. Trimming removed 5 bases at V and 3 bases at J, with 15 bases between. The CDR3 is CASSPGTRFYEQYF. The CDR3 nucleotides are TGCGCCAGCAGTCCCGGGACAAGGTTCTACGAGCAGTACTTC.

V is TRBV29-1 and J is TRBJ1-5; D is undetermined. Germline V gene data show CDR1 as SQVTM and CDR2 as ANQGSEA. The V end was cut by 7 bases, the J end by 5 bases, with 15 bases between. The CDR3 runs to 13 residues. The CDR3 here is CSATAGDDQPQHF. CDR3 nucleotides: TGCAGCGCCACAGCGGGTGATGATCAGCCCCAGCATTTT.

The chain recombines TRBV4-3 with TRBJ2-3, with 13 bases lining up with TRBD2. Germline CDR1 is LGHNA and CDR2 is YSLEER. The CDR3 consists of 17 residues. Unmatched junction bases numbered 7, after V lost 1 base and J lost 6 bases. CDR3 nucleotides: TGCGCCAGCAGCCAAGGTCCACTAGCGGGAGGGATTGATACGCAGTATTTT. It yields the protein CASSQGPLAGGIDTQYF.

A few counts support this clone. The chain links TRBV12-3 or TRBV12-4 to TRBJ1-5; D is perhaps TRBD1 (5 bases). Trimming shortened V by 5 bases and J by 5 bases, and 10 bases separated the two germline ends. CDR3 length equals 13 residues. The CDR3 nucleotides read TGTGCCAGCAGTGGCAGGGTCCATCAGCCCCAGCATTTT. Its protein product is CASSGRVHQPQHF.

This CDR3 is CASRAQGNTGELFF. The CDR3 DNA reads TGTGCCAGCAGGGCCCAGGGGAACACCGGGGAGCTGTTTTTT. The chain couples TRBV6-1 to TRBJ2-2; D may be TRBD1 (5 bases). The CDR3 sequence is 14 residues long. Germline V gene sequence: CDR1 MNHNS, CDR2 SASEGT. Deletions cut 6 bases from V and 1 base from J, with 9 bases between.